The following is a T cell receptor (beta chain) sequence with its context. Looked up from germline, CDR1 is SGHTA and CDR2 is FQGTGA. V lost 5 bases, J lost 9 bases, and 6 bases stayed unmatched. The CDR3 extends over 15 amino acids. This specimen comes from a study of control samples from healthy donors and cancer patients. Sequencing was performed with immunoSEQ multiplex PCR; in TCRdb, only in-frame clones are kept and a portion is missing. The sample holds 200,000 or so clones, around 94% seen once. This chain uses TRBV7-3 with TRBJ2-1, with TRBD2 matching 14 bases. Material: blood. This sequence was found in a man aged 50 to 60 in good health. The CDR3 DNA follows: TGTGCCAGCAGCCTGACTAGCGGGGGGGCCGGTGAGCAGTTCTTC. This codes for CASSLTSGGAGEQFF.